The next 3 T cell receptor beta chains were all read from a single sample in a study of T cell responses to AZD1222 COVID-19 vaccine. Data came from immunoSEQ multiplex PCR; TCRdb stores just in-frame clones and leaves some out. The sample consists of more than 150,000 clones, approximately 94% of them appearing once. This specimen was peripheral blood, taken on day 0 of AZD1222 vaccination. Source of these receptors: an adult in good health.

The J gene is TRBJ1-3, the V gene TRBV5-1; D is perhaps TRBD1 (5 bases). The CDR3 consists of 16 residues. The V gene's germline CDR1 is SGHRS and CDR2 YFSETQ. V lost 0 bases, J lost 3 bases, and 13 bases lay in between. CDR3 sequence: CASSLEGARLGNTIYF. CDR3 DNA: TGCGCCAGCAGCTTGGAAGGGGCCCGTCTTGGAAACACCATATATTTT.

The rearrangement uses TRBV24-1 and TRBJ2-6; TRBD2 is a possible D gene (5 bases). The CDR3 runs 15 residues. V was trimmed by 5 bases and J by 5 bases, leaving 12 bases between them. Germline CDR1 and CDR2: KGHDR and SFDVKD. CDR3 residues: CATSGPGDRANVLTF. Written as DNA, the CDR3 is TGTGCCACCAGTGGCCCCGGGGATCGGGCCAACGTCCTGACTTTC.

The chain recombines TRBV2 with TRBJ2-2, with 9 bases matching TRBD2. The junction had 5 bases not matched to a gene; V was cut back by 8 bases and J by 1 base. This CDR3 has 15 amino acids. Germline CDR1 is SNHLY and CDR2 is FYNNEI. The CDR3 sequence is CASHLTSGNTGELFF. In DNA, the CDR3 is TGTGCCAGCCACCTGACTAGCGGGAACACCGGGGAGCTGTTTTTT.